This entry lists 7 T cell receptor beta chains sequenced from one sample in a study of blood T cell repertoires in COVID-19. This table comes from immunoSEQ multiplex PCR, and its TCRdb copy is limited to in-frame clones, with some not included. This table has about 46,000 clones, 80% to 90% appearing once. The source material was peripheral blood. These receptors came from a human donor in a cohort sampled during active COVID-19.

Written as DNA, the CDR3 is TGTGCCAGCAGTTTGGCGGGATACACAGATACGCAGTATTTT. Its protein product is CASSLAGYTDTQYF. The chain is built from TRBV7-6 and TRBJ2-3; TRBD2 is a possible D gene (6 bases). The germline V gene has CDR1 SGHVS and CDR2 FNYEAQ. V was pared by 6 bases and J by 2 bases, with 12 bases between. CDR3 length equals 14 residues.

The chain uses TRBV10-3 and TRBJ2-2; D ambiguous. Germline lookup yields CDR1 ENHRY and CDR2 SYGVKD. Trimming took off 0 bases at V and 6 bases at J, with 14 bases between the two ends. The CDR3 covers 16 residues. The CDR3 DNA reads TGTGCCATCAGTGAGTCGGGCCCCGGAAGGCCCGGGGAGCTGTTTTTT. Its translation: CAISESGPGRPGELFF.

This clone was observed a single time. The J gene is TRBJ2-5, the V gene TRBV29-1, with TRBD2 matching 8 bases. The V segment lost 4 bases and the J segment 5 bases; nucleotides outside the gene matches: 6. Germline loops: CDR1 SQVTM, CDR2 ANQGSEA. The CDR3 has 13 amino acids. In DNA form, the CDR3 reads TGCAGCGTTGGAGCGGGAGTATGGGAGACCCAGTACTTC. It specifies CSVGAGVWETQYF.

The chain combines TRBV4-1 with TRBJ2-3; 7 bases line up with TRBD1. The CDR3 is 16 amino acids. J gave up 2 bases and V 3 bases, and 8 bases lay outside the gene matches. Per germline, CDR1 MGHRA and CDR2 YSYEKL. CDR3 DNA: TGCGCCAGCAGCCAGTTACCCGGGACAGCCACAGATACGCAGTATTTT. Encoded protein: CASSQLPGTATDTQYF.

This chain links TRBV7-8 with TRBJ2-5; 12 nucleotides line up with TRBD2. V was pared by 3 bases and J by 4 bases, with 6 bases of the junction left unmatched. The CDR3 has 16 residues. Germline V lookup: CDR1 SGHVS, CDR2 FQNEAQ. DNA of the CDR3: TGTGCCAGCAGCTTCCTAGCGGGAGGGCCCGGAGAGACCCAGTACTTC. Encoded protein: CASSFLAGGPGETQYF.

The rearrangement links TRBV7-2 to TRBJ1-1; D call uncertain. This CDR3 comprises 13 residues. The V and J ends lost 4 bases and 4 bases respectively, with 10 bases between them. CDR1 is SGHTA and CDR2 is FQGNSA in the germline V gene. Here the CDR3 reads CASSSPPGTEAFF. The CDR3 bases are TGTGCCAGCAGCTCCCCCCCGGGCACTGAAGCTTTCTTT. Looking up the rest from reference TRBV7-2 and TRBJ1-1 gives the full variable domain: GAGVSQSPSNKVTEKGKDVELRCDPISGHTALYWYRQSLGQGLEFLIYFQGNSAPDKSGLPSDRFSAERTGGSVSTLTIQRTQQEDSAVYLCASSSPPGTEAFFGQGTRLTVV.

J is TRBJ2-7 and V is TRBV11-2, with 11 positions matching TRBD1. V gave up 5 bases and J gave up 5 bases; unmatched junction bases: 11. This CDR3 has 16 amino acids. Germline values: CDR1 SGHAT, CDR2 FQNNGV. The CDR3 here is CASSPDRGLLIHEQYF. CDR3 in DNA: TGTGCCAGCAGCCCGGACAGGGGGCTTTTAATCCACGAGCAGTACTTC.